This TCR beta chain was profiled in a study of cytotoxic CD8 clonotypes in ibrutinib-treated CLL. In the case of this clone: Antigen specificity is unknown.

Sequencing was performed with immunoSEQ multiplex PCR; in TCRdb, only in-frame clones are kept and a portion is missing. The repertoire includes 130,000 to 150,000 clones, 79% of them detected once, and around 13% sits in the top ten. Study observations and caveats: Measured clonality at baseline was greater than in age-matched healthy donors and tracked with circulating CD8+ T-cell counts. Clonality increased at ibrutinib response, then returned toward baseline at progression. Treatment saw public clonotypes, which were uncommon, either contract or stay stable.

The ends were cut back, 4 bases at V and 5 bases at J, with 5 bases in the middle. From germline, CDR1 is SEHNR and CDR2 FQNEAQ (reference sequence). The CDR3 is 11 residues long. Sequencing was performed on PBMCs, taken after 12 months of ibrutinib treatment. The source is a human donor with chronic lymphocytic leukemia. The rearrangement links TRBV7-9 to TRBJ2-5, with no clear D. The CDR3 region is CASSSRETQYF. CDR3 coding DNA: TGTGCCAGCAGCTCCCGGGAGACCCAGTACTTC.